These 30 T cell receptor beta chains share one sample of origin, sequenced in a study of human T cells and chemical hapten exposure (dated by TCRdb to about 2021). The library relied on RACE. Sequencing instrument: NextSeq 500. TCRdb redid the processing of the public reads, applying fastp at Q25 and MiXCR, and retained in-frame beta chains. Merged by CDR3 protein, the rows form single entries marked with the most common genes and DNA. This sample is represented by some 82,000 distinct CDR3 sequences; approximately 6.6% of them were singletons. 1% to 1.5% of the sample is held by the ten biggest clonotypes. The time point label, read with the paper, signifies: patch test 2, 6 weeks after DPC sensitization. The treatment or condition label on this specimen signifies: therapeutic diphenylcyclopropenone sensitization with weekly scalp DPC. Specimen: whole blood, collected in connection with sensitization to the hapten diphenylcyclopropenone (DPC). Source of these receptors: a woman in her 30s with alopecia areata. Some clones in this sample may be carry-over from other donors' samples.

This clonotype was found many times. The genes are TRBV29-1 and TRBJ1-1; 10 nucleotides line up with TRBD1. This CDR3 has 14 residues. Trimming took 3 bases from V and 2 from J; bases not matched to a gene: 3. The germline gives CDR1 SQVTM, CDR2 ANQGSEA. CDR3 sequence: CSVEWDRGNTEAFF. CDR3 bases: TGCAGCGTTGAGTGGGACAGGGGAAACACTGAAGCTTTCTTT.

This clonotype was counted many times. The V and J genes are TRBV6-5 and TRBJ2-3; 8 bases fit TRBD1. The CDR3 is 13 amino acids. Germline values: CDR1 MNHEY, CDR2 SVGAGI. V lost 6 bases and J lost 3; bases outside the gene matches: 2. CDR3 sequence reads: CASRDRVTDTQYF. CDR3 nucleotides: TGTGCCAGCAGGGACAGGGTAACAGATACGCAGTATTTT.

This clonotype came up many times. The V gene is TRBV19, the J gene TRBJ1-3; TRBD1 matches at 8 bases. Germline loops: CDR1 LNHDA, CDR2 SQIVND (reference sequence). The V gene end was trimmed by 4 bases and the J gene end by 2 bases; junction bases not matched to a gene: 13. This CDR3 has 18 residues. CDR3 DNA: TGTGCCAGTAGTAACCGGGACAGGACCTCCCCCGCTGGAAACACCATATATTTT. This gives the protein CASSNRDRTSPAGNTIYF. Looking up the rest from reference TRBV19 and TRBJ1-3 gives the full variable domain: DGGITQSPKYLFRKEGQNVTLSCEQNLNHDAMYWYRQDPGQGLRLIYYSQIVNDFQKGDIAEGYSVSREKKESFPLTVTSAQKNPTAFYLCASSNRDRTSPAGNTIYFGEGSWLTVV.

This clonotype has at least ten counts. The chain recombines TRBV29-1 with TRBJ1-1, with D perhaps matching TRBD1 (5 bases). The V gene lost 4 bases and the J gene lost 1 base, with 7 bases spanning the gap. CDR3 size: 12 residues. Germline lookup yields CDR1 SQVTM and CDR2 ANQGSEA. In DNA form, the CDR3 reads TGCAGCGTTGCGGACACGAACACTGAAGCTTTCTTT. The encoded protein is CSVADTNTEAFF.

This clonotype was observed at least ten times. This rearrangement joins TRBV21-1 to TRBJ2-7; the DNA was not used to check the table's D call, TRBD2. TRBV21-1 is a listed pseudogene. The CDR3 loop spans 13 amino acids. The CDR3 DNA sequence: TGTGCCATATATGCAGCGGGGGGATACGAGCAGTACTTC. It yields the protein CAIYAAGGYEQYF.

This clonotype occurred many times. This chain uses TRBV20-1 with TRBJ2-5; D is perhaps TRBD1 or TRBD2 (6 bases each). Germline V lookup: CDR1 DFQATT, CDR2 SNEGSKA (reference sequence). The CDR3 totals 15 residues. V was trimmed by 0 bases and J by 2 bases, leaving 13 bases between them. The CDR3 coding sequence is TGCAGTGCTAGAGACTCCGGGGGCAGTCAAGAGACCCAGTACTTC. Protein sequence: CSARDSGGSQETQYF.

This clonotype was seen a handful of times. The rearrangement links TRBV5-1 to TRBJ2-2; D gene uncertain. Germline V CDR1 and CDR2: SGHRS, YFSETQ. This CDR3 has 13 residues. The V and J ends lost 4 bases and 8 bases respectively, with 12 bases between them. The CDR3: CASSVDRSGELFF. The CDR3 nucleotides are TGCGCCAGCAGCGTGGACCGGTCGGGGGAGCTGTTTTTT.

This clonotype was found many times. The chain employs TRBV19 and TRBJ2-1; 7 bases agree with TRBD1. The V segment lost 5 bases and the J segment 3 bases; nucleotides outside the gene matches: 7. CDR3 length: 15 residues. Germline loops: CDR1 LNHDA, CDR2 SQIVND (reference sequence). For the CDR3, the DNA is TGTGCCAGTAGTCAGGGGGAAGGCATCTACAATGAGCAGTTCTTC. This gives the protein CASSQGEGIYNEQFF.

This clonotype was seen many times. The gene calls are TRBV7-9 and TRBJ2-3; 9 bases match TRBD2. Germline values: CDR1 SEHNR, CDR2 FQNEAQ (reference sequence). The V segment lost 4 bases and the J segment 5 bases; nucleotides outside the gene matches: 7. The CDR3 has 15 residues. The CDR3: CASSSLAGFIDTQYF. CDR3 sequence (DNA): TGTGCCAGCAGCTCGCTAGCGGGGTTCATAGATACGCAGTATTTT.

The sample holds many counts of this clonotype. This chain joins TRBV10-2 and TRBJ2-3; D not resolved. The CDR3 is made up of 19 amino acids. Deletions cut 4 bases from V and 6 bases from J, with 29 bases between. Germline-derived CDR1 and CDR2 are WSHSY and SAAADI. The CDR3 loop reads CASSGPPPSRWDRLDTQYF. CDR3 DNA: TGCGCCAGCAGTGGCCCTCCACCTTCTAGGTGGGATCGTCTGGATACGCAGTATTTT.

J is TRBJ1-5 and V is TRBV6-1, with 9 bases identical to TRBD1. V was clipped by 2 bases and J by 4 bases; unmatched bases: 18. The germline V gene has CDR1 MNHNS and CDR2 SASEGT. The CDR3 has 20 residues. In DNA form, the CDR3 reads TGTGCCAGCAGTGAATTCCTCTTGATTCCCGGGACAGGGAGTAATCAGCCCCAGCATTTT. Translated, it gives CASSEFLLIPGTGSNQPQHF.

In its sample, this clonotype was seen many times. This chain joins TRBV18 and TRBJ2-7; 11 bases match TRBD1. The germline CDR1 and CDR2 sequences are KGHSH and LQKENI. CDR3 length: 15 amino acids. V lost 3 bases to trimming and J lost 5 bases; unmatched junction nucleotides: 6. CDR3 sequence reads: CASSPGTGGFDEQYF. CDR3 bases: TGTGCCAGCTCACCCGGGACAGGGGGTTTCGACGAGCAGTACTTC.

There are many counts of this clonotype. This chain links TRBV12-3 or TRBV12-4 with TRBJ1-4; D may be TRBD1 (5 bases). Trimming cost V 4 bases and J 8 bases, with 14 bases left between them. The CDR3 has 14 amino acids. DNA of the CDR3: TGTGCCAGCAGTTCGACAGTTACTGGGGAAAAACTGTTTTTT. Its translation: CASSSTVTGEKLFF.

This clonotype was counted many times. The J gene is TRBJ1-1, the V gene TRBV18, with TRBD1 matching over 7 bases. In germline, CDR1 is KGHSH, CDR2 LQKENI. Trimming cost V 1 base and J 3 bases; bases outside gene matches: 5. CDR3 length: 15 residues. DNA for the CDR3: TGTGCCAGCTCACCACAGAGGGACAGCCACACTGAAGCTTTCTTT. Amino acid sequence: CASSPQRDSHTEAFF. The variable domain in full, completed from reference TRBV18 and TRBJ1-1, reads NAGVMQNPRHLVRRRGQEARLRCSPMKGHSHVYWYRQLPEEGLKFMVYLQKENIIDESGMPKERFSAEFPKEGPSILRIQQVVRGDSAAYFCASSPQRDSHTEAFFGQGTRLTVV.

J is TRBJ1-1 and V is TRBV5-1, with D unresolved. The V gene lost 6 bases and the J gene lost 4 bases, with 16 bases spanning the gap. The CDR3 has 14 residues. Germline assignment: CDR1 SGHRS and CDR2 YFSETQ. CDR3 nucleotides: TGCGCCAGCACCCCCCAGCTGGGTACCACTGAAGCTTTCTTT. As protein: CASTPQLGTTEAFF.

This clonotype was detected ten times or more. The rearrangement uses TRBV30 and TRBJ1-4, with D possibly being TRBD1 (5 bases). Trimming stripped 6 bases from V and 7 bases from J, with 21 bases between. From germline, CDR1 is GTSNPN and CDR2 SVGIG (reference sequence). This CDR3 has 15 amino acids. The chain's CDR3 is CACPPRAIGGEKLFF. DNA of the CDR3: TGTGCCTGCCCCCCACGGGCAATCGGGGGTGAAAAACTGTTTTTT.

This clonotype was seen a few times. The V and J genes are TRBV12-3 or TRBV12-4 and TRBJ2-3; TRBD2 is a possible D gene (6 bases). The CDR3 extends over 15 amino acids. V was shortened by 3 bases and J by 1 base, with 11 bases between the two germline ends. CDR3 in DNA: TGTGCCAGCAGTTTTAGGACGGGGGGCACAGATACGCAGTATTTT. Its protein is CASSFRTGGTDTQYF.

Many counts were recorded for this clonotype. The CDR3 region is CASSYGQTYEQYF. The CDR3 DNA is TGTGCCAGCAGTTACGGACAGACCTACGAGCAGTACTTC. The chain joins TRBV6-5 to TRBJ2-7; D perhaps matches TRBD1 (6 bases). Looked up from germline, CDR1 is MNHEY and CDR2 is SVGAGI. The CDR3 runs to 13 residues. V dropped 2 bases and J dropped 2 bases, with 7 bases sitting between them.

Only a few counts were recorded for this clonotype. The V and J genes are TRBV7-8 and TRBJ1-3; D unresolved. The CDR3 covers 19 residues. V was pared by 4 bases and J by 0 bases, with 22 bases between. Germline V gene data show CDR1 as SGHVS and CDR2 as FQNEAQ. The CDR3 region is CASSSYRLGLMSSGNTIYF. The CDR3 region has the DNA TGTGCCAGCAGCTCCTACCGGTTAGGACTGATGAGCTCTGGAAACACCATATATTTT.

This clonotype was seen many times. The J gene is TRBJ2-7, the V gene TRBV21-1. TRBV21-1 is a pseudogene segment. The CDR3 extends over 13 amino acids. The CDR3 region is CASSKDGSYEQYF. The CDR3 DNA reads TGTGCCAGCAGCAAAGACGGGTCCTACGAGCAGTACTTC.

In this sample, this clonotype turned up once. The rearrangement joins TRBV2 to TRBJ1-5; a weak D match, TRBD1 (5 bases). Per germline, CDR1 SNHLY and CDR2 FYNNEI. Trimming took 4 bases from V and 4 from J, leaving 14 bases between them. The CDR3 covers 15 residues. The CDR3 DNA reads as TGTGCCAGCAGTGTCACTTCAGGGTCAAATCAGCCCCAGCATTTT. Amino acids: CASSVTSGSNQPQHF. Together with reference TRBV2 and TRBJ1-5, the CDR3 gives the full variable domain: EPEVTQTPSHQVTQMGQEVILRCVPISNHLYFYWYRQILGQKVEFLVSFYNNEISEKSEIFDDQFSVERPDGSNFTLKIRSTKLEDSAMYFCASSVTSGSNQPQHFGDGTRLSIL.

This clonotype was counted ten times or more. CDR3 in DNA: TGTGCCAGCCAAGCCGGGAGGAGCTCTGGAAACACCATATATTTT. It encodes CASQAGRSSGNTIYF. The rearrangement uses TRBV18 and TRBJ1-3; D gene unclear. V was shortened by 8 bases and J by 0 bases, with 14 bases between the two germline ends. The CDR3 sequence is 15 residues long. Germline assignment: CDR1 KGHSH and CDR2 LQKENI.

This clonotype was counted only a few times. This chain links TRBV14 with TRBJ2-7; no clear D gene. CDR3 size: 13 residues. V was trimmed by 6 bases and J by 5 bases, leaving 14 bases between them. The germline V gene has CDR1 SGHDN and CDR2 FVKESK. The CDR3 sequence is CASSPAPADEQYF. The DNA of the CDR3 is TGTGCCAGCAGTCCCGCCCCCGCAGACGAGCAGTACTTC.

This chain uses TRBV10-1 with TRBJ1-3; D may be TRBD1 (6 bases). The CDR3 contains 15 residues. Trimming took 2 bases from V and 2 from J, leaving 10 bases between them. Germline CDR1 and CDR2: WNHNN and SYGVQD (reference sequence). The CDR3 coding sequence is TGCGCCAGCAGTGAGGTCGGGGGCCCTGGAAACACCATATATTTT. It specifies CASSEVGGPGNTIYF.

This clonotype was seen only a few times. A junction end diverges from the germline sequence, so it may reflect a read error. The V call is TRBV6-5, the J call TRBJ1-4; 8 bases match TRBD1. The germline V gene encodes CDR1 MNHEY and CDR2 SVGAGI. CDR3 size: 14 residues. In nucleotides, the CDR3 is TGTGCCAGCAGTTCATCCGGGACAGGTGAAACACTGTTTTTT. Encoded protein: CASSSSGTGETLFF.

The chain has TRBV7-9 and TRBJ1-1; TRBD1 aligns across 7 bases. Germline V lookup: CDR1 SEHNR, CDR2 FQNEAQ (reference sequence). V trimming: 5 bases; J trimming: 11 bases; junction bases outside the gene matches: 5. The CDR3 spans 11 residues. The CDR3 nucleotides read TGTGCCAGCAGCCAGACAGGGTTGGCTTTCTTT. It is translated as CASSQTGLAFF.

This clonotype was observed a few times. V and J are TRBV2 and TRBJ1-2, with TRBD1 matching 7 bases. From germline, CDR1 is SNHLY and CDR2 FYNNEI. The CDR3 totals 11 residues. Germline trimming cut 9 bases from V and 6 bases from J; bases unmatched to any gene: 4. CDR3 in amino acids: CARRTGDGYTF. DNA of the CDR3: TGTGCCAGAAGAACAGGGGATGGCTACACCTTC.

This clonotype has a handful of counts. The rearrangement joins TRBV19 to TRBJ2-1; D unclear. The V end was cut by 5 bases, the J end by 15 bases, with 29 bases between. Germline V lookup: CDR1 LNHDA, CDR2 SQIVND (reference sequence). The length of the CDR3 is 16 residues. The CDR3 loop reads CASSHGRVGQPKRVFF. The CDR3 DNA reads TGTGCCAGTAGTCACGGAAGGGTGGGCCAGCCGAAACGAGTGTTCTTC.

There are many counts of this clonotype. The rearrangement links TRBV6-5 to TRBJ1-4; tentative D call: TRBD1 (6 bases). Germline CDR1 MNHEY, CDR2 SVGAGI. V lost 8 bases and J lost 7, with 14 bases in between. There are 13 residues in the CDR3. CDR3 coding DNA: TGTGCCAGCCGCAACGGGGGCAGTGAAAAACTGTTTTTT. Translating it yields CASRNGGSEKLFF.

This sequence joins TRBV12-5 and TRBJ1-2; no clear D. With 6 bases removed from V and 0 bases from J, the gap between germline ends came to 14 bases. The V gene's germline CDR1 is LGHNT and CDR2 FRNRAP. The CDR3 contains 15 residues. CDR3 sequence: CASGLNSHSNYGYTF. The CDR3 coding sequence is TGTGCTAGTGGCCTCAACAGTCATTCTAACTATGGCTACACCTTC.